Reported below is one T cell receptor beta chain. Its antigen remains unidentified. The sample originates from a study of T cell responses to AZD1222 COVID-19 vaccine. The data were produced by immunoSEQ multiplex PCR, yet TCRdb's version contains in-frame clones alone and is incomplete. The data hold roughly 120,000 clones, with approximately 90% observed a single time. Findings of the study overall: Repertoires were collected only later (after the peak T cell response had occurred). The span of vaccine-associated CD4 TCRs extended across spike, with dominance at 160-218 and 743-854.

Material: peripheral blood, obtained on day 0 of AZD1222 vaccination. This TCR derives from an adult in good health.

The CDR3: CAMNSEGNYGYTF. In DNA, the CDR3 is TGTGCCATGAACTCAGAGGGGAACTATGGCTACACCTTC. V gene TRBV6-4 combines with J gene TRBJ1-2; D perhaps matches TRBD1 (5 bases). Germline CDR1 MRHNA, CDR2 SNTAGT. CDR3 length: 13 amino acids. V was clipped by 10 bases and J by 2 bases, with 14 bases between them.